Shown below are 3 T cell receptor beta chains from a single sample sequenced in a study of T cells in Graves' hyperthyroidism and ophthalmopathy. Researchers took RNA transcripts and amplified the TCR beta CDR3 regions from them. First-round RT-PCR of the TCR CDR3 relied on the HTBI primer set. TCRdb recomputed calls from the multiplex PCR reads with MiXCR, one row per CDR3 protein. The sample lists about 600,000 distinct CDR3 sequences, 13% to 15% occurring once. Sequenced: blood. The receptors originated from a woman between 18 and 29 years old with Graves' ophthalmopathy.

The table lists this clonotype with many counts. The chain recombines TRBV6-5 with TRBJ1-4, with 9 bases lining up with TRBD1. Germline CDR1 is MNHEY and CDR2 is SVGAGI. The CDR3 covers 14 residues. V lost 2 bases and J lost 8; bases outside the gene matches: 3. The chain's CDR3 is CASSYDRGGEKLFF. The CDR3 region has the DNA TGTGCCAGCAGTTACGACAGGGGGGGAGAAAAACTGTTTTTT.

The CDR3 DNA reads TGTGCCAGCAGCCCGCAAACAGGTTCGAATACGCAGTATTTT. Protein: CASSPQTGSNTQYF. The chain links TRBV5-5 to TRBJ2-3, with D maybe TRBD1 (5 bases). Trimming took 4 bases from V and 7 from J, leaving 16 bases between them. The CDR3 sequence is 14 residues long. Germline V lookup: CDR1 SGHKS, CDR2 YYEKEE (reference sequence).

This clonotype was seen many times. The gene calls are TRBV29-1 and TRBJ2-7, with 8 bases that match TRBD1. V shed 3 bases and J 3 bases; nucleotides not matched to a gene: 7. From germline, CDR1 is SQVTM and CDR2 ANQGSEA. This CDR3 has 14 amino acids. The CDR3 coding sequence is TGCAGCGTTGAGGGGGTGACAGGGGACTACGAGCAGTACTTC. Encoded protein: CSVEGVTGDYEQYF.